This T cell receptor (beta chain) emerged from a study of siplizumab effects on memory and regulatory T cells. Study findings and constraints: Memory cells seemed less diverse than naive T cells, which also seemed major contributors to the alloresponse. Proliferating Tregs from siplizumab cultures lacked functional confirmation of suppression.

Per the germline V gene, CDR1 is MNHEY and CDR2 is SMNVEV (reference sequence). The CDR3 is made up of 18 amino acids. The V and J ends lost 4 bases and 0 bases, in that order; junction bases with no gene match: 10. As for this clone: Its antigen is not known.

Sequenced by immunoSEQ multiplex PCR; TCRdb stores in-frame clones only, minus some. The sample holds about 100,000 clones, 85% to 95% seen once. The sample comprised non-Treg CD4+ T cells sorted from blood. V usage is TRBV27 and J usage is TRBJ2-4, with TRBD1 identical over 9 bases. The sequence was obtained from a human donor in good health. CDR3 nucleotides: TGTGCCAGCAGTTGGACAGGGGTGGGTTTCCTAGCCAAAAACATTCAGTACTTC. The encoded protein is CASSWTGVGFLAKNIQYF.